The entry below describes one T cell receptor beta chain. The data derive from a study of blood T cell repertoires in COVID-19. Methods used by the authors: By means of reference gene primer amplification, nucleated cell counts were estimated. Assay used: immunoSEQ multiplex PCR; TCRdb lists only in-frame clones, some missing. V and J calls and clone size are those listed in that table; D and trimming were worked out from the DNA. The sample lists fewer than 350,000 clones; more than 70% were seen once. Germline values: CDR1 MDHEN, CDR2 SYDVKM. CDR3 length: 13 residues. V was shortened by 11 bases and J by 1 base, with 11 bases between the two germline ends.

V and J are TRBV28 and TRBJ2-2; a possible D gene is TRBD1 (6 bases). The source is a woman in her 50s who had recovered from COVID-19. Sequencing used peripheral blood. DNA of the CDR3: TGTGCCGGAACGACAGGGAACACCGGGGAGCTGTTTTTT. Its protein is CAGTTGNTGELFF.